The next 22 T cell receptor beta chains were all read from a single sample in a study of graft-versus-host responses after intestinal transplantation. The data were produced by immunoSEQ multiplex PCR, yet TCRdb's version contains in-frame clones alone and is incomplete. The table shows 43,000 or so clones, with about 95% occurring only once. The source material was PBMCs, sampled 335 days after intestinal transplant. These receptors all come from a human patient who received an intestinal transplant, so some T cells may come from the graft donor.

This clone showed up just once. The V call is TRBV19, the J call TRBJ1-5; tentatively, D is TRBD1 (5 bases). CDR3 length equals 13 residues. Germline CDR1 and CDR2: LNHDA and SQIVND (reference sequence). The ends were cut back, 5 bases at V and 1 base at J, with 6 bases in the middle. The CDR3 region is CASSWTSNQPQHF. CDR3 sequence (DNA): TGTGCCAGTAGTTGGACAAGCAATCAGCCCCAGCATTTT. Together with reference TRBV19 and TRBJ1-5, the CDR3 gives the full variable domain: DGGITQSPKYLFRKEGQNVTLSCEQNLNHDAMYWYRQDPGQGLRLIYYSQIVNDFQKGDIAEGYSVSREKKESFPLTVTSAQKNPTAFYLCASSWTSNQPQHFGDGTRLSIL.

The chain has TRBV4-2 and TRBJ1-1, with D maybe TRBD1 (6 bases). The CDR3 loop spans 13 amino acids. Germline CDR1 LGHNA, CDR2 YNFKEQ. V was trimmed by 1 base and J by 6 bases, leaving 9 bases between them. CDR3 loop: CASSQGGAAEAFF. CDR3 coding DNA: TGTGCCAGCAGCCAAGGGGGGGCGGCTGAAGCTTTCTTT.

The rearrangement uses TRBV7-9 and TRBJ1-4; D call uncertain. CDR1 is SEHNR, CDR2 FQNEAQ, per germline (reference sequence). V shed 1 base and J shed 4 bases, with 7 bases lying between them. This CDR3 has 14 amino acids. The CDR3, as DNA: TGTGCCAGCAGCTTAGAGGCGGATAATGAAAAACTGTTTTTT. Protein sequence: CASSLEADNEKLFF.

The chain combines TRBV15 with TRBJ1-1; the match to TRBD1 covers 8 bases. The CDR3 loop spans 15 amino acids. V dropped 1 base and J dropped 4; count of bases not matched to a gene: 5. CDR1 is LNHNV, CDR2 YYDKDF, per germline (reference sequence). The CDR3 bases are TGTGCCACCAGCAGAGGCGGCACAGGGGGCACTGAAGCTTTCTTT. Its translation: CATSRGGTGGTEAFF.

This sequence joins TRBV4-2 and TRBJ1-5; no clear D. Trimming pared 0 bases from V and 1 base from J, leaving 7 bases between. Germline-derived CDR1 and CDR2 are LGHNA and YNFKEQ. The CDR3 length is 15 residues. CDR3 region: CASSQEIASNQPQHF. The CDR3 nucleotides read TGTGCCAGCAGCCAAGAGATAGCCAGCAATCAGCCCCAGCATTTT.

The genes are TRBV6-4 and TRBJ2-3, with D possibly being TRBD2 (5 bases). The ends were cut back, 7 bases at V and 1 base at J, with 15 bases in the middle. The CDR3 extends over 15 amino acids. In germline, CDR1 is MRHNA, CDR2 SNTAGT. The CDR3 DNA follows: TGTGCCAGCAAGGCTCTCGGGCGGGGCACAGATACGCAGTATTTT. This translates into CASKALGRGTDTQYF.

The chain links TRBV7-9 to TRBJ1-4; D gene uncertain. V was clipped by 6 bases and J by 7 bases, with 12 bases between them. CDR3 length: 13 amino acids. CDR1 is SEHNR, CDR2 FQNEAQ, per germline (reference sequence). The DNA for the CDR3 is TGTGCCAGCAGTCTAGGGTTATTTGAAAAACTGTTTTTT. Its translation is CASSLGLFEKLFF.

The gene calls are TRBV12-5 and TRBJ2-2, with 10 bases that match TRBD1. Germline V gene sequence: CDR1 LGHNT, CDR2 FRNRAP. The length of the CDR3 is 18 residues. J lost 3 bases, V lost 7 bases, and 14 bases had no gene match. CDR3 DNA: TGTGCTAGTGTTTTCCTCCTCACCGGGACAGGGGACACCGGGGAGCTGTTTTTT. It encodes CASVFLLTGTGDTGELFF.

This clone was seen a single time. The V call is TRBV10-2, the J call TRBJ2-7; D remains ambiguous. CDR3 length: 13 amino acids. The germline V gene encodes CDR1 WSHSY and CDR2 SAAADI. The V end was cut by 10 bases, the J end by 2 bases, with 15 bases between. The CDR3 spells CATKDGSTYEQYF. CDR3 sequence (DNA): TGCGCCACCAAGGACGGGTCGACCTACGAGCAGTACTTC.

The chain joins TRBV7-6 to TRBJ2-1; the D gene is possibly TRBD2 (6 bases). The CDR3 extends over 15 amino acids. Germline values: CDR1 SGHVS, CDR2 FNYEAQ. Deletions cut 1 base from V and 2 bases from J, with 9 bases between. The CDR3 region has the DNA TGTGCCAGCAGCTTAGGAGGGGAGGCCTACAATGAGCAGTTCTTC. It translates to CASSLGGEAYNEQFF. Full variable domain (remainder filled in from reference TRBV7-6 and TRBJ2-1): GAGVSQSPRYKVTKRGQDVALRCDPISGHVSLYWYRQALGQGPEFLTYFNYEAQQDKSGLPNDRFSAERPEGSISTLTIQRTEQRDSAMYRCASSLGGEAYNEQFFGPGTRLTVL.

The chain employs TRBV27 and TRBJ2-7; 10 bases match TRBD1. Germline CDR1 and CDR2: MNHEY and SMNVEV (reference sequence). The CDR3 length is 13 residues. V gave up 9 bases and J gave up 1 base; unmatched junction bases: 3. Written as DNA, the CDR3 is TGTGCCAGTGGACAGGGGGAATCCTACGAGCAGTACTTC. Protein product: CASGQGESYEQYF.

Points on this clone: At one end, the junction sequence differs from germline, possibly due to a read error. The rearrangement links TRBV30 to TRBJ1-5; TRBD1 matches 7 bases. CDR1 and CDR2 from the germline V gene are GTSNPN and SVGIG (reference sequence). The CDR3 is 15 residues long. CDR3 nucleotides: TGTGCCTGGAGTGAACCAGGGGGGAACAATCGGCCCCAGCATTTT. Protein product: CAWSEPGGNNRPQHF.

The chain employs TRBV27 and TRBJ2-7, with a possible D match to TRBD2 (6 bases). The CDR3 runs to 19 residues. V was shortened by 0 bases and J by 0 bases, with 21 bases between the two germline ends. In germline, CDR1 is MNHEY, CDR2 SMNVEV (reference sequence). DNA of the CDR3: TGTGCCAGCAGTTTATCCCCCACCACTTCGGGAGCCCTCTCCTACGAGCAGTACTTC. Its translation: CASSLSPTTSGALSYEQYF.

The V call is TRBV6-5, the J call TRBJ1-6; D perhaps matches TRBD1 (5 bases). This CDR3 has 15 amino acids. Trimming removed 4 bases at V and 6 bases at J, with 13 bases between. CDR1 and CDR2 from the germline V gene are MNHEY and SVGAGI. Here the CDR3 DNA reads TGTGCCAGCAGTTCTGGGATAGGGGCTAATTCACCCCTCCACTTT. Translating gives CASSSGIGANSPLHF.

The chain combines TRBV6-5 with TRBJ2-7; no clear D gene. The germline V gene has CDR1 MNHEY and CDR2 SVGAGI. The CDR3 runs 16 residues. Trimming pared 0 bases from V and 0 bases from J, leaving 12 bases between. The CDR3 region is CASSYSTTLSSYEQYF. The DNA of the CDR3 is TGTGCCAGCAGTTACTCGACGACGTTGAGCTCCTACGAGCAGTACTTC.

This clone appeared a single time. V is TRBV6-1 and J is TRBJ1-5; TRBD1 matches 7 bases. The CDR3 consists of 16 residues. Germline V lookup: CDR1 MNHNS, CDR2 SASEGT. After removal of 3 bases from V and 7 bases from J, the junction contained 12 bases not matched to a gene. The CDR3 DNA reads as TGTGCCAGCAGTGACACCGGGACAGTCCTTTACCAGCCCCAGCATTTT. This gives the protein CASSDTGTVLYQPQHF.

V gene TRBV5-1 combines with J gene TRBJ1-3, with 7 nucleotides matching TRBD1. The V gene's germline CDR1 is SGHRS and CDR2 YFSETQ. Germline trimming cut 0 bases from V and 0 bases from J; bases unmatched to any gene: 9. The CDR3 has 18 residues. The CDR3 DNA reads TGCGCCAGCAGCTTGGCTCCGACAGGGCCAGGCTCTGGAAACACCATATATTTT. Amino acid sequence: CASSLAPTGPGSGNTIYF.

J is TRBJ1-5 and V is TRBV2, with no clear D. Trimming pared 6 bases from V and 0 bases from J, leaving 9 bases between. The germline V gene encodes CDR1 SNHLY and CDR2 FYNNEI. This CDR3 is 14 amino acids long. CDR3 residues: CASRQPYSNQPQHF. As DNA, the CDR3 is TGTGCCAGCAGACAGCCTTATAGCAATCAGCCCCAGCATTTT.

The chain is built from TRBV7-6 and TRBJ2-7; D remains unclear. V was clipped by 1 base and J by 4 bases, with 8 bases between them. The germline CDR1 and CDR2 sequences are SGHVS and FNYEAQ. The CDR3 contains 13 residues. CDR3 coding DNA: TGTGCCAGCAGCTTAGAAGCAGCTTACGAGCAGTACTTC. It specifies CASSLEAAYEQYF.

This chain links TRBV27 with TRBJ2-2; D gene uncertain. Germline CDR1 reads MNHEY; CDR2 reads SMNVEV (reference sequence). V lost 2 bases and J 5 bases, leaving 6 bases between the germline ends. The CDR3 spans 13 residues. The CDR3 region is CASSLGPTGELFF. The CDR3 DNA reads TGTGCCAGCAGTTTAGGACCAACCGGGGAGCTGTTTTTT.

The genes are TRBV6-4 and TRBJ2-4; D gene uncertain. Deletions cut 5 bases from V and 7 bases from J, with 9 bases between. The CDR3 sequence is 12 residues long. In germline, CDR1 is MRHNA, CDR2 SNTAGT. The CDR3 sequence: CASSPTVNIQYF. CDR3 bases: TGTGCCAGCAGTCCAACAGTGAACATTCAGTACTTC.

V gene TRBV6-5 combines with J gene TRBJ2-7; a weak D match, TRBD2 (7 bases). The CDR3 is 15 residues long. V shed 4 bases and J shed 3 bases, with 16 bases lying between them. Germline lookup yields CDR1 MNHEY and CDR2 SVGAGI. The CDR3 is CASSWGSRGRYEQYF. The CDR3, as DNA: TGTGCCAGCAGTTGGGGATCGCGGGGGCGCTACGAGCAGTACTTC.